The next 3 T cell receptor beta chains were all read from a single sample in a study of blood T cell repertoires in COVID-19 (dated by TCRdb to 2020 to 2021). Receptors were amplified or captured by the immunoSEQ multiplex PCR assay. Imported from immuneACCESS, the table was reduced by TCRdb to in-frame sequences with V and J called. These copies leave out some clones; in studies compared against another copy, an unresolved V gene accounts for under half, and the cause of the remainder is not known. This sample lists 280,000 or so clones; 70% to 90% were detected once. The ten biggest clones cover roughly 6.9% of the sample. The sample was peripheral blood. These receptor sequences come from a woman aged 25 to 39 who had recovered from COVID-19.

V is TRBV7-8 and J is TRBJ1-1; the D gene is possibly TRBD1 (5 bases). The CDR3 runs to 15 residues. CDR1 is SGHVS and CDR2 is FQNEAQ in the germline V gene. Deletions cut 4 bases from V and 3 bases from J, with 15 bases between. CDR3 in DNA: TGTGCCAGCAGCTCCCTTCGCGGAGGGGACACTGAAGCTTTCTTT. Protein product: CASSSLRGGDTEAFF.

This chain uses TRBV7-2 with TRBJ2-7; D gene ambiguous. The CDR3 runs 14 residues. V gave up 5 bases and J gave up 0 bases, with 11 bases separating them. Germline CDR1 is SGHTA and CDR2 is FQGNSA. The CDR3 DNA reads as TGTGCCAGCAGCCCATACCATAGCTCCTACGAGCAGTACTTC. Its protein product is CASSPYHSSYEQYF.

The V and J genes are TRBV2 and TRBJ1-1, with D tentatively TRBD1 (6 bases). Germline V gene sequence: CDR1 SNHLY, CDR2 FYNNEI. V gave up 6 bases and J gave up 1 base, with 12 bases separating them. The CDR3 spans 14 residues. The CDR3 DNA follows: TGTGCCAGCAGCCCACAGGGACGGAACACTGAAGCTTTCTTT. This codes for CASSPQGRNTEAFF.